This passage covers 18 T cell receptor beta chains from one sample sequenced in a study of human T cells and chemical hapten exposure. TCRdb passed the RACE reads through MiXCR, listing each CDR3 protein once. Of about 130,000 distinct CDR3 sequences listed, roughly 9.5% are singletons. Time point specified: healthy volunteer bleed at 2 weeks. Total RNA was isolated from whole blood that had not been fractionated. Sequencing was done on a sample of whole blood. These receptor sequences come from a male donor in good health. Some clones in this sample may be carry-over from other donors' samples.

At least ten counts were recorded for this clonotype. This sequence joins TRBV7-9 and TRBJ2-7; D possibly corresponds to TRBD1 (8 bases). From germline, CDR1 is SEHNR and CDR2 FQNEAQ (reference sequence). V gave up 4 bases and J gave up 5 bases, with 18 bases separating them. The CDR3 extends over 15 amino acids. The CDR3 bases are TGTGCCAGCAGCTCCGAACAGGGGGGGCCTGACGAGCAGTACTTC. Translated: CASSSEQGGPDEQYF.

The genes are TRBV25-1 and TRBJ2-3; D is ambiguous. The V and J ends lost 8 bases and 2 bases respectively, with 11 bases between them. This CDR3 is built from 13 residues. Germline loops: CDR1 MGHDK, CDR2 SYGVNS. CDR3 sequence: CASHPPNTDTQYF. Here the CDR3 DNA reads TGTGCCAGCCACCCCCCCAACACAGATACGCAGTATTTT.

The V gene is TRBV10-3, the J gene TRBJ2-1, with 7 bases identical to TRBD2. V gave up 3 bases and J gave up 5 bases; unmatched junction bases: 7. Germline V gene sequence: CDR1 ENHRY, CDR2 SYGVKD. CDR3 length equals 15 residues. CDR3 bases: TGTGCCATCAGTGAAGGGAGCGGGGTTCACAATGAGCAGTTCTTC. Translation: CAISEGSGVHNEQFF.

This clonotype was counted only a few times. This chain connects TRBV3-1 to TRBJ2-7; TRBD2 might be the D (5 bases). There are 15 residues in the CDR3. V lost 5 bases and J 3 bases, leaving 17 bases between the germline ends. Per germline, CDR1 LGHDT and CDR2 YNNKEL (reference sequence). DNA of the CDR3: TGTGCCAGCAGCTTCGGACCCGCGGCGGGCTACGAGCAGTACTTC. Its translation: CASSFGPAAGYEQYF.

This clonotype showed up many times. The chain employs TRBV29-1 and TRBJ2-7; TRBD2 matches at 7 bases. Germline V gene data show CDR1 as SQVTM and CDR2 as ANQGSEA. The CDR3 length is 14 residues. Germline trimming cut 4 bases from V and 2 bases from J; bases unmatched to any gene: 8. The CDR3 nucleotides are TGCAGCGTTGGGGGTCTGGCGGGAGCCTACGAGCAGTACTTC. Protein product: CSVGGLAGAYEQYF.

This clonotype appeared a few times. The chain links TRBV7-2 to TRBJ1-2, with 9 bases matching TRBD1. CDR3 length: 18 amino acids. J lost 6 bases, V lost 2 bases, and 16 bases had no gene match. Germline CDR1 SGHTA, CDR2 FQGNSA. The CDR3 region is CASSLTQNPGTGRDGYTF. CDR3 bases: TGTGCCAGCAGCTTAACACAAAACCCCGGGACAGGGAGGGATGGCTACACCTTC.

The V gene is TRBV7-8, the J gene TRBJ2-5; maybe TRBD2 (5 bases). Trimming removed 5 bases at V and 1 base at J, with 14 bases between. This CDR3 has 15 residues. Germline V gives CDR1 SGHVS, CDR2 FQNEAQ. In DNA form, the CDR3 reads TGTGCCAGCAGCAGGGCTAGCAATACCCAAGAGACCCAGTACTTC. Translation: CASSRASNTQETQYF.

The sample holds many counts of this clonotype. The rearrangement links TRBV4-2 to TRBJ1-1; no reliable D call. Germline CDR1 LGHNA, CDR2 YNFKEQ. The V and J ends lost 8 bases and 8 bases respectively, with 21 bases between them. The CDR3 is made up of 14 amino acids. The CDR3 loop reads CASVRGREEGEAFF. CDR3 nucleotides: TGTGCCAGCGTACGGGGTCGCGAAGAAGGCGAAGCTTTCTTT.

The V gene is TRBV7-9, the J gene TRBJ2-3; D could derive from TRBD1 or TRBD2 (5 bases each). The V and J ends lost 0 bases and 3 bases respectively, with 10 bases between them. CDR3 length: 15 amino acids. Per the germline V gene, CDR1 is SEHNR and CDR2 is FQNEAQ (reference sequence). The CDR3 here is CASSLAGRETDTQYF. The CDR3, as DNA: TGTGCCAGCAGCTTAGCAGGCAGGGAGACAGATACGCAGTATTTT. The whole variable domain, remainder taken from reference TRBV7-9 and TRBJ2-3, is DTGVSQNPRHKITKRGQNVTFRCDPISEHNRLYWYRQTLGQGPEFLTYFQNEAQLEKSRLLSDRFSAERPKGSFSTLEIQRTEQGDSAMYLCASSLAGRETDTQYFGPGTRLTVL.

This chain connects TRBV9 to TRBJ2-1, with D perhaps being TRBD1 or TRBD2 (6 bases each). The germline V and J ends were trimmed by 0 bases and 6 bases, with 10 bases remaining between them. Germline values: CDR1 SGDLS, CDR2 YYNGEE. The CDR3 contains 14 residues. The CDR3 is CASSVGGAPNEQFF. CDR3 bases: TGTGCCAGCAGCGTAGGGGGGGCCCCCAATGAGCAGTTCTTC.

This clonotype came up a few times. This sequence joins TRBV9 and TRBJ1-2, with D perhaps matching TRBD1 (5 bases). The germline CDR1 and CDR2 sequences are SGDLS and YYNGEE. V lost 2 bases and J lost 8, with 10 bases in between. The CDR3 sequence is 12 residues long. The CDR3 nucleotides read TGTGCCAGCAGCGTCCGGGACTTCGGCTACACCTTC. It encodes CASSVRDFGYTF. Full variable domain (missing parts from reference TRBV9 and TRBJ1-2): DSGVTQTPKHLITATGQRVTLRCSPRSGDLSVYWYQQSLDQGLQFLIQYYNGEERAKGNILERFSAQQFPDLHSELNLSSLELGDSALYFCASSVRDFGYTFGSGTRLTVV.

V is TRBV6-2 or TRBV6-3 and J is TRBJ2-1; 8 bases line up with TRBD2. The CDR3 extends over 15 amino acids. With 2 bases clipped from V and 1 base from J, the junction kept 1 base outside the gene matches. Germline CDR1 MNHEY, CDR2 SVGEGT. In DNA, the CDR3 is TGTGCCAGCAGTTACCGGGAGGGGTCCTACAATGAGCAGTTCTTC. Translating gives CASSYREGSYNEQFF.

This clonotype was seen only a few times. This chain links TRBV5-4 with TRBJ2-7, with TRBD1 identical over 11 bases. The CDR3 has 15 residues. Germline V gene lookup returns CDR1 SGHNT and CDR2 YYREEE (reference sequence). With 4 bases clipped from V and 1 base from J, the junction kept 4 bases outside the gene matches. CDR3: CASSAGQGGSYEQYF. The CDR3 bases are TGTGCCAGCAGCGCGGGACAGGGGGGATCCTACGAGCAGTACTTC.

This clonotype has a handful of counts. The gene calls are TRBV20-1 and TRBJ1-2; D gene uncertain. In germline, CDR1 is DFQATT, CDR2 SNEGSKA (reference sequence). This CDR3 is built from 13 residues. V was trimmed by 4 bases and J by 0 bases, leaving 9 bases between them. CDR3: CSATPGANYGYTF. The CDR3, as DNA: TGCAGTGCTACACCAGGAGCTAACTATGGCTACACCTTC.

This clonotype showed up just a few times. This chain connects TRBV3-1 to TRBJ2-3, with 12 nucleotides matching TRBD2. The CDR3 has 15 residues. In germline, CDR1 is LGHDT, CDR2 YNNKEL (reference sequence). With 6 bases clipped from V and 4 bases from J, the junction kept 5 bases outside the gene matches. For the CDR3, the DNA is TGTGCCAGCAGACAGGGACTAGCGGGTTCAGATACGCAGTATTTT. Translation gives CASRQGLAGSDTQYF.

This clonotype was observed at least ten times. The chain carries TRBV5-1 and TRBJ2-3, with D unclear. The CDR3 totals 14 residues. V gave up 4 bases and J gave up 0 bases, with 9 bases separating them. Germline CDR1 and CDR2: SGHRS and YFSETQ. The CDR3 DNA follows: TGCGCCAGCAGCCGGACGGCTAGCACAGATACGCAGTATTTT. Translated: CASSRTASTDTQYF.

CDR3 loop: CASSFRARVETQYF. The CDR3, as DNA: TGTGCCAGCAGTTTTAGGGCCAGGGTGGAGACCCAGTACTTC. This sequence joins TRBV12-3 or TRBV12-4 and TRBJ2-5, with D maybe TRBD1 (5 bases). V was cut by 3 bases and J by 5 bases, with 13 bases left in between. CDR3 length: 14 amino acids.

This clonotype was observed a handful of times. This chain links TRBV3-1 with TRBJ2-6, with TRBD1 matching over 9 bases. J gave up 0 bases and V 1 base, and 4 bases lay outside the gene matches. This CDR3 has 18 amino acids. Germline lookup yields CDR1 LGHDT and CDR2 YNNKEL (reference sequence). The DNA for the CDR3 is TGTGCCAGCAGCCAAGCCGGGACAGGGATCTCTGGGGCCAACGTCCTGACTTTC. Amino acids: CASSQAGTGISGANVLTF.